Below, one T cell receptor beta chain is given with its context. Its antigen remains unidentified. The CDR3 is made up of 13 amino acids. The germline V and J ends were trimmed by 2 bases and 6 bases, with 11 bases remaining between them. Germline V gene data show CDR1 as DFQATT and CDR2 as SNEGSKA (reference sequence). RNA in amounts of roughly 0.5 to 1 ug was reverse transcribed with random hexamers. The immunoSEQ assay covered 54 Vbeta and 13 Jbeta segments for CDR3. TCRdb fed the immunoSEQ multiplex PCR reads into MiXCR, producing one record per CDR3 protein. The table includes 150,000 to 200,000 distinct CDR3 sequences, more than 90% detected once. The sample is drawn from a study of CD8 T cells in Susac syndrome. General study points: Only a relatively small number of individuals were included in the TCR sequencing and HLA analysis.

Sequencing of TCR beta was performed on blood CD8+ and CD4+ T cells. Healthy donors constituted the control group, matched for age and sex. This sequence joins TRBV20-1 and TRBJ2-1; possible D gene TRBD2, 6 bases. This sequence originates from a human donor in good health. Material: CD4+ T cells from PBMCs. Written as DNA, the CDR3 is TGCAGTGCTAGAAGGGACTTACGCAATGAGCAGTTCTTC. Translated: CSARRDLRNEQFF.